The rows below give T cell receptor beta chains drawn from one sample of a study of vaccination and CD4 T cells after COVID-19. No antigen has been assigned to these receptors. MiXCR was run by TCRdb on the PCR reads, yielding one entry per CDR3 protein. The sample has about 26,000 distinct CDR3 sequences, about 41% seen once. Sequences were obtained from CD4+ T cells from blood, cultured in vitro. The receptors stem from a human donor who had recovered from COVID-19. The CDR3 runs from the conserved cysteine through the conserved F or W. Fields, in order: CDR3 length, V gene, clone size, D gene, J gene, CDR3 protein, CDR3 DNA. D genes are given only for firm matches. For some rows the clone size is stated as once, few or many, or as a class when expanded; others skip it.

>13|TRBV9|-|-|TRBJ2-5
CASSRDLEETQYF
TGTGCCAGCAGTCGGGACTTAGAAGAGACCCAGTACTTC
>13|TRBV20-1|-|-|TRBJ2-3
CSARRGGTDTQYF
TGCAGTGCTAGGAGGGGGGGAACAGATACGCAGTATTTT
>17|TRBV7-2|-|TRBD2|TRBJ2-2
CASLLIAGGVNTGELFF
TGTGCCAGCCTACTAATAGCGGGGGGGGTGAACACCGGGGAGCTGTTTTTT
>15|TRBV20-1|few|-|TRBJ2-3
CSAKKGEFITDTQYF
TGCAGTGCTAAGAAGGGGGAGTTCATCACAGATACGCAGTATTTT
>14|TRBV6-1|-|-|TRBJ2-3
CASSEAGGPMTQYF
TGTGCCAGCAGTGAAGCGGGGGGCCCCATGACGCAGTATTTT
>11|TRBV6-1|once|-|TRBJ2-7
CASSILHEQYF
TGTGCCAGCAGTATTCTCCACGAGCAGTACTTC
>16|TRBV27|-|-|TRBJ1-4
CASSPYGMATNEKLFF
TGTGCCAGCAGTCCGTACGGGATGGCAACTAATGAAAAACTGTTTTTT
>16|TRBV7-2|-|TRBD2|TRBJ2-4
CASSPIAGLAKNIQYF
TGTGCCAGCAGCCCAATAGCGGGCCTAGCCAAAAACATTCAGTACTTC
>17|TRBV11-1|-|-|TRBJ2-2
CASSPGDHSGNTGELFF
TGTGCCAGCAGCCCAGGGGATCATAGCGGGAACACCGGGGAGCTGTTTTTT
>11|TRBV6-1|-|-|TRBJ1-6
CASSNGSPLHF
TGTGCCAGCAGCAACGGGTCACCCCTCCACTTT
>17|TRBV27|few|TRBD2|TRBJ2-5
CASSLSPLAGVGKTQYF
TGTGCCAGCAGTTTGTCCCCCCTAGCGGGAGTTGGAAAGACCCAGTACTTC
>18|TRBV5-1|-|-|TRBJ2-3
CASSLKRGGFDSTDTQYF
TGCGCCAGCAGCTTGAAGAGGGGGGGGTTTGATAGCACAGATACGCAGTATTTT
>16|TRBV6-1|-|TRBD1|TRBJ2-7
CASTLRTGFGSYEQYF
TGTGCCAGCACCCTGCGGACAGGCTTTGGGTCCTACGAGCAGTACTTC
>16|TRBV6-1|-|TRBD1|TRBJ2-1
CASSAPGQFSYNEQFF
TGTGCCAGCAGTGCCCCGGGACAGTTCTCCTACAATGAGCAGTTCTTC
>15|TRBV10-3|-|TRBD1|TRBJ2-5
CAISARTGYRETQYF
TGTGCCATCAGTGCGAGGACAGGGTATCGGGAGACCCAGTACTTC
>13|TRBV28|few|-|TRBJ2-7
CASSAGHSYEQYF
TGTGCCAGCAGTGCGGGACATTCCTACGAGCAGTACTTC
>14|TRBV20-1|few|TRBD1|TRBJ1-5
CSASGQGNNQPQHF
TGCAGTGCTAGCGGACAGGGGAACAATCAGCCCCAGCATTTT
>16|TRBV28|-|-|TRBJ1-4
CASSPTGYATNEKLFF
TGTGCCAGCAGCCCGACTGGGTATGCAACTAATGAAAAACTGTTTTTT
>15|TRBV20-1|few|-|TRBJ1-3
CSASRGPDSGNTIYF
TGCAGTGCTAGCAGGGGTCCAGACTCTGGAAACACCATATATTTT
>17|TRBV27|-|-|TRBJ2-7
CASTHSVAGTSHYEQYF
TGTGCCAGCACCCATTCCGTGGCAGGGACATCGCACTACGAGCAGTACTTC
>15|TRBV2|-|-|TRBJ2-7
CTSRSRDKTLYEQYF
TGTACCAGCAGGTCCCGGGACAAGACACTCTACGAGCAGTACTTC
>15|TRBV6-1|-|TRBD1|TRBJ2-1
CASTHGDRAYNEQFF
TGTGCCAGCACCCACGGGGACAGGGCGTACAATGAGCAGTTCTTC
>15|TRBV20-1|few|-|TRBJ1-6
CSARVSPTESSPLHF
TGCAGTGCTAGAGTATCACCGACCGAAAGTTCACCCCTCCACTTT
>15|TRBV24-1|few|-|TRBJ2-4
CATNKPGPSINIQYF
TGTGCCACCAACAAACCGGGACCAAGCATCAACATTCAGTACTTC
>15|TRBV5-6|once|TRBD1|TRBJ2-7
CASSPGQLFSYEQYF
TGTGCCAGCAGCCCGGGACAGCTATTCTCCTACGAGCAGTACTTC
>14|TRBV15|-|-|TRBJ2-3
CATSRRDRTDTQYF
TGTGCCACCAGCAGGAGGGACCGCACAGATACGCAGTATTTT
>16|TRBV5-1|-|TRBD1|TRBJ2-2
CASSYRTGGNTGELFF
TGCGCCAGCAGCTACCGGACAGGGGGCAACACCGGGGAGCTGTTTTTT
>13|TRBV20-1|few|-|TRBJ1-2
CQTRDIANYGYTF
TGCCAAACGAGGGACATAGCTAACTATGGCTACACCTTC
>12|TRBV2|-|-|TRBJ1-1
CASTREGRVAFF
TGTGCCAGCACTCGGGAGGGCAGGGTTGCTTTCTTT
>9|TRBV24-1|few|-|TRBJ2-4
CATSDLHLF
TGTGCCACCAGTGATCTACACCTATTC
>17|TRBV6-2/TRBV6-3|few|TRBD1|TRBJ1-5
CASSYVIGTVSNQPQHF
TGTGCCAGCAGTTACGTTATAGGGACAGTTAGCAATCAGCCCCAGCATTTT
>15|TRBV5-1|few|-|TRBJ2-6
CASSLGSSGANVLTF
TGCGCCAGCAGCTTGGGGAGCTCTGGGGCCAACGTCCTGACTTTC
>20|TRBV7-8|-|-|TRBJ2-3
CASSLRGGSGRFREADTQYF
TGTGCCAGCAGCTTAAGAGGGGGATCCGGCCGGTTCAGAGAGGCAGATACGCAGTATTTT
>15|TRBV10-3|-|-|TRBJ2-7
CAISEDRKTTYEQYF
TGTGCCATCAGTGAGGACAGGAAGACCACCTACGAGCAGTACTTC
>17|TRBV5-1|-|-|TRBJ1-2
CASSPTQWLGQGGGYTF
TGCGCCAGCAGCCCCACGCAGTGGTTAGGGCAAGGAGGTGGCTACACCTTC
>11|TRBV3-1|-|-|TRBJ2-7
CASSRFYEQCF
TGTGCCAGCAGCCGCTTCTACGAGCAGTGCTTC
>16|TRBV4-1|-|-|TRBJ2-5
CASSQDVVGVWETQYF
TGCGCCAGCAGCCAAGATGTGGTGGGGGTGTGGGAGACCCAGTACTTC
>14|TRBV19|-|-|TRBJ1-6
CASKGGGQHSPLHF
TGTGCCAGTAAGGGGGGGGGGCAGCATTCACCCCTCCACTTT
>14|TRBV7-2|few|-|TRBJ1-2
CASSLGGEYYGYTF
TGTGCCAGCAGCTTAGGGGGAGAGTACTATGGCTACACCTTC
>14|TRBV5-1|-|TRBD2|TRBJ2-3
CASSSGGLEDTQYF
TGCGCCAGCAGCTCGGGGGGGCTTGAGGATACGCAGTATTTT